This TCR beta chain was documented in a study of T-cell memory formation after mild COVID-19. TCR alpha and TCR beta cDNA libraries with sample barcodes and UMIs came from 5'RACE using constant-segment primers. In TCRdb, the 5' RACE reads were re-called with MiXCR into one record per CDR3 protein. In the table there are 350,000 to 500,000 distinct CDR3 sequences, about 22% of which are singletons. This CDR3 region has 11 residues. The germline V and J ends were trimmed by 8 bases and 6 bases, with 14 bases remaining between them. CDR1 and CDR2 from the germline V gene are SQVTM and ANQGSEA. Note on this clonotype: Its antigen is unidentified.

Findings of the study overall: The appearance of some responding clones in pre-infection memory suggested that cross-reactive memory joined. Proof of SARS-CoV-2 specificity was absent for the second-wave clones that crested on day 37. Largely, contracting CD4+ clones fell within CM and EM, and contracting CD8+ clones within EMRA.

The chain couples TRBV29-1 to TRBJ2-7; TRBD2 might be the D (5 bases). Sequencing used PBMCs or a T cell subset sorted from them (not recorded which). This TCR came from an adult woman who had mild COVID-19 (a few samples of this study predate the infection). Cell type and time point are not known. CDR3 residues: CSFQSGFEQYF. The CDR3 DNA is TGCAGCTTCCAAAGCGGATTCGAGCAGTACTTC.